Listed here are 11 T cell receptor beta chains from one sample, sequenced in a study of shared clonotypes between healthy human individuals. Generated by immunoSEQ multiplex PCR, the TCRdb table keeps only in-frame clones and is missing some. The sample lists more than 2 million clones; 90% to 97% were seen once. What was sequenced was naive CD4+ T cells sorted from blood. Subset in this sample: CD45RA+ positively selected. These TCRs come from a man aged 18 to 30 in good health.

This chain connects TRBV2 to TRBJ2-7; D is unclear. V lost 9 bases to trimming and J lost 6 bases, with 24 bases between them. The V gene's germline CDR1 is SNHLY and CDR2 FYNNEI. This CDR3 is 15 amino acids long. The CDR3 reads CASTTSVGVGGEQYF. The CDR3 DNA follows: TGTGCCAGTACAACCTCTGTGGGTGTTGGCGGCGAGCAGTACTTC.

The V call is TRBV28, the J call TRBJ2-7; the D is unclear. Germline-derived CDR1 and CDR2 are MDHEN and SYDVKM. The V end lost 4 bases, the J end lost 2 bases, and 12 bases lay between the germline ends. The CDR3 totals 14 residues. The CDR3 loop is CASSSPTFPYEQYF. CDR3 nucleotide sequence: TGTGCCAGCAGTTCCCCCACGTTCCCCTACGAGCAGTACTTC.

On this clone: Additional DNA sequences in this sample encode the identical CDR3. The gene calls are TRBV6-5 and TRBJ1-3; D is unclear. The CDR3 consists of 13 residues. The V end lost 4 bases, the J end lost 4 bases, and 8 bases lay between the germline ends. The V gene's germline CDR1 is MNHEY and CDR2 SVGAGI. The CDR3 DNA reads as TGTGCCAGCAGTTCCCCGGGAGGAAACACCATATATTTT. It translates to CASSSPGGNTIYF.

The rearrangement joins TRBV4-1 to TRBJ2-3, with 14 bases lining up with TRBD2. Per the germline V gene, CDR1 is MGHRA and CDR2 is YSYEKL. V trimming: 5 bases; J trimming: 4 bases; junction bases outside the gene matches: 5. The CDR3 runs to 16 residues. This chain's CDR3 is CASSYRLAGGSDTQYF. CDR3 coding DNA: TGCGCCAGCAGCTACCGACTAGCGGGGGGGTCAGATACGCAGTATTTT.

The chain recombines TRBV4-1 with TRBJ1-4; a possible D gene is TRBD1 (6 bases). This CDR3 is 17 amino acids long. The V and J ends lost 1 base and 8 bases respectively, with 20 bases between them. Germline V lookup: CDR1 MGHRA, CDR2 YSYEKL. The CDR3 here is CASSQGVSSQGREKLFF. Here the CDR3 DNA reads TGCGCCAGCAGCCAAGGGGTCTCGTCGCAGGGGCGAGAAAAACTGTTTTTT.

The gene calls are TRBV4-1 and TRBJ2-3; D tentatively fits TRBD1 or TRBD2 (5 bases each). V dropped 1 base and J dropped 4 bases, with 12 bases sitting between them. Germline V lookup: CDR1 MGHRA, CDR2 YSYEKL. The CDR3 loop spans 15 amino acids. CDR3 amino acids: CASSQGPRGADTQYF. In DNA, the CDR3 is TGCGCCAGCAGCCAAGGCCCGCGAGGGGCAGATACGCAGTATTTT.

V usage is TRBV5-1 and J usage is TRBJ2-2; D tentatively fits TRBD1 or TRBD2 (5 bases each). The V gene lost 2 bases and the J gene lost 8 bases, with 16 bases spanning the gap. The CDR3 covers 15 residues. Germline V gene lookup returns CDR1 SGHRS and CDR2 YFSETQ. This CDR3 reads CASSFPGAGTGELFF. The DNA of the CDR3 is TGCGCCAGCAGCTTTCCCGGGGCTGGTACAGGGGAGCTGTTTTTT.

The chain employs TRBV10-1 and TRBJ1-6, with D unclear. From germline, CDR1 is WNHNN and CDR2 SYGVQD (reference sequence). V lost 5 bases to trimming and J lost 12 bases, with 17 bases between them. CDR3 length: 14 amino acids. Here the CDR3 reads CASSTRHLRVPLHF. CDR3 DNA sequence: TGCGCCAGCAGTACCCGACACCTAAGGGTACCCCTCCACTTT.

The chain joins TRBV19 to TRBJ1-2; D remains ambiguous. The germline V and J ends were trimmed by 10 bases and 4 bases, with 19 bases remaining between them. The germline gives CDR1 LNHDA, CDR2 SQIVND (reference sequence). The CDR3 has 14 amino acids. As DNA, the CDR3 is TGTGCCACCAAGTGGGAAATGGTCCCCTATGGCTACACCTTC. As protein: CATKWEMVPYGYTF.

CDR3 residues: CASSGNLEGYEQYF. Here the CDR3 DNA reads TGTGCCAGCAGTGGTAACCTTGAGGGCTACGAGCAGTACTTC. This chain uses TRBV6-1 with TRBJ2-7; perhaps TRBD2 as D (5 bases). The ends were cut back, 4 bases at V and 3 bases at J, with 13 bases in the middle. CDR3 length: 14 residues. Germline V gene data show CDR1 as MNHNS and CDR2 as SASEGT.

The chain links TRBV9 to TRBJ1-2; 7 nucleotides match TRBD1. Trimming at V came to 2 bases and at J to 2 bases, leaving 3 bases not matched to a gene. Germline lookup yields CDR1 SGDLS and CDR2 YYNGEE. CDR3 length equals 14 residues. The CDR3 sequence is CASSVGQANYGYTF. In nucleotides, the CDR3 is TGTGCCAGCAGCGTTGGACAGGCCAACTATGGCTACACCTTC. Full variable domain (remainder filled in from reference TRBV9 and TRBJ1-2): DSGVTQTPKHLITATGQRVTLRCSPRSGDLSVYWYQQSLDQGLQFLIQYYNGEERAKGNILERFSAQQFPDLHSELNLSSLELGDSALYFCASSVGQANYGYTFGSGTRLTVV.